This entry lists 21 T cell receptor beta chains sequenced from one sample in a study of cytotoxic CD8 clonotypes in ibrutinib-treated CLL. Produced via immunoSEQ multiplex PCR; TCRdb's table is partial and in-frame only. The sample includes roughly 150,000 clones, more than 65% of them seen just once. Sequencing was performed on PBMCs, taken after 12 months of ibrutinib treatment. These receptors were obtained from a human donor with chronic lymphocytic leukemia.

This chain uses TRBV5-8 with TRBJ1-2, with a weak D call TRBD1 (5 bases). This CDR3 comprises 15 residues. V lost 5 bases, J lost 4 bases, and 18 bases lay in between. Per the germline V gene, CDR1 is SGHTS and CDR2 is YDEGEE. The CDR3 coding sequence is TGTGCCAGCAGACTAGGACACCACCCATTCTATGGCTACACCTTC. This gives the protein CASRLGHHPFYGYTF.

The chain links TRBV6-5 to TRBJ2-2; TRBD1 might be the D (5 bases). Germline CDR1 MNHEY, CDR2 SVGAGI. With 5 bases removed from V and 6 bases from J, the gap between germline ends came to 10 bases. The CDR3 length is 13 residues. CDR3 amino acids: CASSRQGAGELFF. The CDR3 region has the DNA TGTGCCAGCAGTCGTCAGGGCGCCGGGGAGCTGTTTTTT.

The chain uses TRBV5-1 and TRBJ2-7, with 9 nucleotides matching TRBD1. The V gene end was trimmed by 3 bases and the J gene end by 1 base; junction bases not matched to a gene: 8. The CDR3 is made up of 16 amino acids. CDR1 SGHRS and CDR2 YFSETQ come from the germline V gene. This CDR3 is CASSSVTGTGSYEQYF. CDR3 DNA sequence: TGCGCCAGCAGCTCCGTTACCGGGACAGGGTCCTACGAGCAGTACTTC.

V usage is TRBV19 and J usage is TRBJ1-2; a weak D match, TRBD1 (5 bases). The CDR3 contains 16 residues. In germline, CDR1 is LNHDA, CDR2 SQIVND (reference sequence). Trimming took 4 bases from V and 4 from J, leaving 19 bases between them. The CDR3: CASSSPTRQKIYGYTF. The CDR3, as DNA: TGTGCCAGTAGTAGCCCTACCCGACAGAAAATCTATGGCTACACCTTC.

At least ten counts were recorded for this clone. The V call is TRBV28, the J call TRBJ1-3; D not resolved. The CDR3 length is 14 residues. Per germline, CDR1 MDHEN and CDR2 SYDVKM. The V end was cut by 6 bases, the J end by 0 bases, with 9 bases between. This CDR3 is CASSRHSSGNTIYF. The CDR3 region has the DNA TGTGCCAGCAGCCGACACAGCTCTGGAAACACCATATATTTT.

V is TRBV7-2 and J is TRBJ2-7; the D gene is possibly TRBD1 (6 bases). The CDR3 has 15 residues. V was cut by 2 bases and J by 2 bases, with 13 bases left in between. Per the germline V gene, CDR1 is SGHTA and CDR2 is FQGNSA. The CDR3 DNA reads TGTGCCAGCAGCTTACGCCAAGGGGGTACCTACGAGCAGTACTTC. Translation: CASSLRQGGTYEQYF.

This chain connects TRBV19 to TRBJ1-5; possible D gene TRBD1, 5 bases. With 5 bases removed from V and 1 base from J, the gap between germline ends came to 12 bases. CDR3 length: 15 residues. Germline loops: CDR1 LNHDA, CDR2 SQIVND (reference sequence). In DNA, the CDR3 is TGTGCCAGTAGTCCCCAGGGAATGAGCAATCAGCCCCAGCATTTT. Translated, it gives CASSPQGMSNQPQHF.

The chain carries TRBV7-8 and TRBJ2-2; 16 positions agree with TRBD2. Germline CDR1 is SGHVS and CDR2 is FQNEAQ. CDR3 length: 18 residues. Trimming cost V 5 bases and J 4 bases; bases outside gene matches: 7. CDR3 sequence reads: CASSGPGLAGGLTGELFF. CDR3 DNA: TGTGCCAGCAGCGGACCGGGACTAGCGGGAGGGCTCACCGGGGAGCTGTTTTTT.

CDR3 in amino acids: CASSHRRLAGNYNEQFF. The CDR3 region has the DNA TGTGCCAGCAGCCACCGACGGCTAGCGGGGAACTACAATGAGCAGTTCTTC. The chain carries TRBV7-8 and TRBJ2-1, with TRBD2 matching over 9 bases. CDR3 length equals 17 residues. The J segment lost 3 bases and the V segment lost 5 bases, leaving 11 bases of the junction unmatched. The germline V gene has CDR1 SGHVS and CDR2 FQNEAQ.

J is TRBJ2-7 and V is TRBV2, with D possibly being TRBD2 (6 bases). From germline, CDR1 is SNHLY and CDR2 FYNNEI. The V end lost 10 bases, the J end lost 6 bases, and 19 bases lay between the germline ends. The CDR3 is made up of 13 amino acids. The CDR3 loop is CATQARRDSEQYF. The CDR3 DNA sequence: TGTGCCACCCAAGCTAGGCGGGATTCCGAGCAGTACTTC.

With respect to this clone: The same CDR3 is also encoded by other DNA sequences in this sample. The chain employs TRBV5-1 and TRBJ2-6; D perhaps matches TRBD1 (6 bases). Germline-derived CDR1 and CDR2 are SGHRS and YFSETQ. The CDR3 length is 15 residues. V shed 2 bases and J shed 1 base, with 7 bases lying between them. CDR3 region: CASSLQGSGANVLTF. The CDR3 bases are TGCGCCAGCAGCTTACAGGGTTCTGGGGCCAACGTCCTGACTTTC.

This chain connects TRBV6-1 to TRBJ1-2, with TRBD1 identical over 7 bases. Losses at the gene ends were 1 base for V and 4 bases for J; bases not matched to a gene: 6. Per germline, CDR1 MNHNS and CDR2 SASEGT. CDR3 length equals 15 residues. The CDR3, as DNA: TGTGCCAGCAGTGAAGGCAGGGGGGTGTCCTATGGCTACACCTTC. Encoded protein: CASSEGRGVSYGYTF.

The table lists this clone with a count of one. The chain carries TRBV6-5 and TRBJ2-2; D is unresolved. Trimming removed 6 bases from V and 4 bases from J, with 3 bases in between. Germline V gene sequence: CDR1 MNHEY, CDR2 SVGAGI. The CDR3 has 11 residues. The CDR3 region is CASSFTGELFF. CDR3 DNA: TGTGCCAGCAGCTTCACCGGGGAGCTGTTTTTT.

The CDR3 sequence is CASSLYGRTGELFF. The DNA for the CDR3 is TGTGCCAGCAGCTTATACGGGCGCACCGGGGAGCTGTTTTTT. The chain combines TRBV7-3 with TRBJ2-2; D unclear. This CDR3 spans 14 amino acids. Germline V gives CDR1 SGHTA, CDR2 FQGTGA. V lost 2 bases and J lost 4, with 8 bases in between. Supplemented by reference TRBV7-3 and TRBJ2-2, the full variable domain reads GAGVSQTPSNKVTEKGKYVELRCDPISGHTALYWYRQSLGQGPEFLIYFQGTGAADDSGLPNDRFFAVRPEGSVSTLKIQRTERGDSAVYLCASSLYGRTGELFFGEGSRLTVL.

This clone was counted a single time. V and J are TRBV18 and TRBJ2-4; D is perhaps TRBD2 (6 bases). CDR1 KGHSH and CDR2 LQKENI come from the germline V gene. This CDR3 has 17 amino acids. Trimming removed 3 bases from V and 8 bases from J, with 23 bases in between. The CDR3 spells CASSPNPPGGGFDIQYF. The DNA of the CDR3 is TGTGCCAGCTCACCTAACCCCCCAGGTGGGGGGTTTGACATTCAGTACTTC.

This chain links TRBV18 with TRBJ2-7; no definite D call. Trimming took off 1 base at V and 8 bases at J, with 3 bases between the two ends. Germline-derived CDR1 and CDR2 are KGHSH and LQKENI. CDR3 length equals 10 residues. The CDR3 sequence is CASSPRKQYF. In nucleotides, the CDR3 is TGTGCCAGCTCACCACGGAAGCAGTACTTC.

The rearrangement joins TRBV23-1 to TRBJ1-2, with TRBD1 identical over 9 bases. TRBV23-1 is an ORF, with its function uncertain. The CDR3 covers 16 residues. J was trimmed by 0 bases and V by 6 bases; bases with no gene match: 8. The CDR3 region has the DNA TGCGCCAGCAGAGGGACAGGGACGAGAGCTAACTATGGCTACACCTTC. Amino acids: CASRGTGTRANYGYTF.

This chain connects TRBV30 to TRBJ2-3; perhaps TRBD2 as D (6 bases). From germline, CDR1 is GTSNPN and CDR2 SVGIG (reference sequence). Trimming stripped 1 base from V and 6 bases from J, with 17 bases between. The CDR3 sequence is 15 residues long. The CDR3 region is CAWSAGRGVSDTQYF. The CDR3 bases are TGTGCCTGGAGTGCGGGGCGCGGGGTTAGCGATACGCAGTATTTT. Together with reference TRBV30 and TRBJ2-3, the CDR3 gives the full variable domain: SQTIHQWPATLVQPVGSPLSLECTVEGTSNPNLYWYRQAAGRGLQLLFYSVGIGQISSEVPQNLSASRPQDRQFILSSKKLLLSDSGFYLCAWSAGRGVSDTQYFGPGTRLTVL.

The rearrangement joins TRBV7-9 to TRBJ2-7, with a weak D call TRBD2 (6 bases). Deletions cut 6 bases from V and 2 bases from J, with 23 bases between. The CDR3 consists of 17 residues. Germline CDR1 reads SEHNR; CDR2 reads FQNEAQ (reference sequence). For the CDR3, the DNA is TGTGCCAGCAGGTCCTCCCCTAGGAGGGGAGGCACCTACGAGCAGTACTTC. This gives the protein CASRSSPRRGGTYEQYF.

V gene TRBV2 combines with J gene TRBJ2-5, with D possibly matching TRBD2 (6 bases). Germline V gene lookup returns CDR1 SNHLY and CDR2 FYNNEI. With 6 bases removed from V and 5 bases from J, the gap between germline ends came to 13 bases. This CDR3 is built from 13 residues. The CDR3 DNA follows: TGTGCCAGCAGACTTGACCGGGGGGAGACCCAGTACTTC. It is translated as CASRLDRGETQYF.

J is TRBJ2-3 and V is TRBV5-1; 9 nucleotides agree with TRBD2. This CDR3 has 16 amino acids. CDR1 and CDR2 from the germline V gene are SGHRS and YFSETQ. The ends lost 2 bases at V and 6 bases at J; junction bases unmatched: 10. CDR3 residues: CASSFNLAGGWDTQYF. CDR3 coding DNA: TGCGCCAGCAGCTTTAACTTGGCGGGAGGGTGGGATACGCAGTATTTT.